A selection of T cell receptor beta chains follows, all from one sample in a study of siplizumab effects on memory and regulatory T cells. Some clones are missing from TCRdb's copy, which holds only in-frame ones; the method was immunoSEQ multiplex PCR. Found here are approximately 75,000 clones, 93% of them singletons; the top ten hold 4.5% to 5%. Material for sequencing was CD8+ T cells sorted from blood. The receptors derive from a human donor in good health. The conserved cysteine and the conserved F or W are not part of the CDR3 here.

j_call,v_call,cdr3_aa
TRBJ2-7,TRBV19,ASSTWGVLDEQY
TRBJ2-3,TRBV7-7,ASSLGGGGDTQY
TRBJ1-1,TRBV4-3,ASSPWGQMNTEAF
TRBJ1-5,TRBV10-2,ASSEVGQGGGPQH
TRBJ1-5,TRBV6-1,ASSDGGHYSNQPQH
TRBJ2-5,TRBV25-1,ASSVGSGKETQY
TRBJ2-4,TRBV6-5,ASITLAHAKNIQY
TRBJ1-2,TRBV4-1,ASSQEANGYT
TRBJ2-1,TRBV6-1,ASSATGDSYNEQF
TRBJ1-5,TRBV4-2,ASSQDGPGQPQH
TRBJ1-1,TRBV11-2,ASSLGQGPMNTEAF
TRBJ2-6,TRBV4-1,ASSQEGSGGGANVLT